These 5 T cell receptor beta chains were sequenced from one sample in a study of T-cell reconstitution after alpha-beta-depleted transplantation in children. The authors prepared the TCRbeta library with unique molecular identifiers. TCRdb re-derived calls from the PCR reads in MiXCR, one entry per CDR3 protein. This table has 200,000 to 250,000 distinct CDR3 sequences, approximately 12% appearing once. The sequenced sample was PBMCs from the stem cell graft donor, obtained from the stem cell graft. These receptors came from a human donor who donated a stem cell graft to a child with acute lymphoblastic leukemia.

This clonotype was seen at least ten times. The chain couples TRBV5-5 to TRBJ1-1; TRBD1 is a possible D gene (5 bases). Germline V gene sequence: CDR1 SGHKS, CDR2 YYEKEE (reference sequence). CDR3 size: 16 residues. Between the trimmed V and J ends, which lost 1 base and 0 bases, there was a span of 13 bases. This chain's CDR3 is CASSLSSGYMNTEAFF. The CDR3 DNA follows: TGTGCCAGCAGCTTGAGTTCAGGGTATATGAACACTGAAGCTTTCTTT.

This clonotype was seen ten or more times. CDR3 sequence: CSAPPGGGLYNEQFF. In DNA, the CDR3 is TGCAGTGCCCCTCCGGGGGGGGGCCTGTACAATGAGCAGTTCTTC. The V call is TRBV20-1, the J call TRBJ2-1; 8 nucleotides line up with TRBD2. Germline lookup yields CDR1 DFQATT and CDR2 SNEGSKA (reference sequence). The junction had 11 bases not matched to a gene; V was cut back by 6 bases and J by 4 bases. The CDR3 loop spans 15 amino acids.

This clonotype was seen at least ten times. The CDR3: CSARDRGRLVYGYTF. Here the CDR3 DNA reads TGCAGTGCTAGAGATCGGGGGAGGCTCGTCTATGGCTACACCTTC. The chain employs TRBV20-1 and TRBJ1-2, with a possible D match to TRBD1 (5 bases). CDR1 is DFQATT and CDR2 is SNEGSKA in the germline V gene (reference sequence). The CDR3 has 15 residues. The V and J ends lost 0 bases and 4 bases respectively, with 15 bases between them.

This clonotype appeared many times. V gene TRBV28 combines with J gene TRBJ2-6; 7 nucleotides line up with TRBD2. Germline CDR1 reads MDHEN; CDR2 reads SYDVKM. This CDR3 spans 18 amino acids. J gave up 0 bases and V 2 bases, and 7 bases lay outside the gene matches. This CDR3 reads CASSLRPSGVSGANVLTF. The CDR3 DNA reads TGTGCCAGCAGTTTAAGGCCTAGCGGAGTCTCTGGGGCCAACGTCCTGACTTTC.

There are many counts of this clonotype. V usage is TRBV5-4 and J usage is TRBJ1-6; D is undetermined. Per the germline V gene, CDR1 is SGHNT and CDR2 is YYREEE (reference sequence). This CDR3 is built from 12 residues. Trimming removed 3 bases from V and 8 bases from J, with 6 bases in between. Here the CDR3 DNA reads TGTGCCAGCAGCTCTTCAGATTCACCCCTCCACTTT. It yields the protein CASSSSDSPLHF.